This T cell receptor beta chain was documented in a study of T cells in Graves' hyperthyroidism and ophthalmopathy. RNA transcripts gave rise to amplified TCR beta CDR3 regions. TCR CDR3 underwent first-round RT-PCR with the HTBI primer set. TCRdb used MiXCR to reprocess the multiplex PCR reads, holding one entry per CDR3 protein. The sample consists of 300,000 to 450,000 distinct CDR3 sequences, around 25% of them appearing once. Thyroid ultrasound, orbital computed tomography, clinical symptoms, and serum thyroxine and TRAb underpinned diagnoses. It was less than 13 ml of fresh peripheral blood that supplied the PBMCs. V shed 2 bases and J shed 6 bases, with 13 bases lying between them. CDR1 and CDR2 (germline): MNHNS, SASEGT. This CDR3 comprises 15 residues.

Sample: blood. J is TRBJ2-2 and V is TRBV6-1, with D hard to call. This clonotype was sampled from a man aged 45-60 years with Graves' hyperthyroidism. CDR3 coding DNA: TGTGCCAGCAGTGAAACCCATGCTAATTCCGGGGAGCTGTTTTTT. This encodes CASSETHANSGELFF.